Each of the 5 T cell receptor beta chains below was sequenced from the same sample in a study of T cell changes during pregnancy in multiple sclerosis. Assay: immunoSEQ multiplex PCR; the TCRdb copy retains only in-frame clones and omits some. The sample consists of tens of thousands of clones, approximately 90% of them appearing once. Sequenced material: peripheral blood, taken in the third trimester of pregnancy. Receptor source: a female donor in good health, enrolled as a control in a pregnancy study.

The V and J genes are TRBV28 and TRBJ2-3; maybe TRBD1 (6 bases). Germline V gives CDR1 MDHEN, CDR2 SYDVKM. This CDR3 has 15 amino acids. V dropped 6 bases and J dropped 2 bases, with 15 bases sitting between them. The CDR3 loop is CASSFPGQFTDTQYF. For the CDR3, the DNA is TGTGCCAGCAGCTTTCCTGGACAGTTCACAGATACGCAGTATTTT.

V is TRBV11-1 and J is TRBJ2-3, with a tentative D call TRBD2 (6 bases). The CDR3 covers 15 residues. Trimming left V 7 bases short and J 5 bases short, with 19 bases between. Per the germline V gene, CDR1 is SGHAT and CDR2 is FQDESV (reference sequence). This CDR3 is CASNSAGIRGDTQYF. The CDR3 nucleotides read TGTGCCAGCAACTCCGCGGGGATACGAGGAGATACGCAGTATTTT. Variable domain in full (rest from reference TRBV11-1 and TRBJ2-3): EAEVAQSPRYKITEKSQAVAFWCDPISGHATLYWYRQILGQGPELLVQFQDESVVDDSQLPKDRFSAERLKGVDSTLKIQPAELGDSAMYLCASNSAGIRGDTQYFGPGTRLTVL.

The rearrangement joins TRBV18 to TRBJ2-7; D unresolved. The germline V gene has CDR1 KGHSH and CDR2 LQKENI. The CDR3 length is 13 residues. Trimming left V 2 bases short and J 6 bases short, with 11 bases between. The CDR3 DNA sequence: TGTGCCAGCTCACCATCGAGTCTCTCCGAGCAGTACTTC. It yields the protein CASSPSSLSEQYF. The full variable domain, its missing parts supplied by reference TRBV18 and TRBJ2-7, is NAGVMQNPRHLVRRRGQEARLRCSPMKGHSHVYWYRQLPEEGLKFMVYLQKENIIDESGMPKERFSAEFPKEGPSILRIQQVVRGDSAAYFCASSPSSLSEQYFGPGTRLTVT.

The chain carries TRBV7-9 and TRBJ1-3, with TRBD1 matching 7 bases. CDR3 length: 16 amino acids. Per germline, CDR1 SEHNR and CDR2 FQNEAQ (reference sequence). After removal of 6 bases from V and 1 base from J, the junction contained 9 bases not matched to a gene. The CDR3 here is CASRPRQGRSGNTIYF. In DNA, the CDR3 is TGTGCCAGCAGACCCCGACAGGGCCGTTCTGGAAACACCATATATTTT.

The V gene is TRBV6-6, the J gene TRBJ1-4; the D is unclear. Trimming removed 7 bases from V and 3 bases from J, with 3 bases in between. The CDR3 runs 11 residues. CDR1 and CDR2 (germline): MNHNY, SVGAGI (reference sequence). The CDR3 bases are TGTGCCAGCACAGCTAATGAAAAACTGTTTTTT. As protein: CASTANEKLFF.